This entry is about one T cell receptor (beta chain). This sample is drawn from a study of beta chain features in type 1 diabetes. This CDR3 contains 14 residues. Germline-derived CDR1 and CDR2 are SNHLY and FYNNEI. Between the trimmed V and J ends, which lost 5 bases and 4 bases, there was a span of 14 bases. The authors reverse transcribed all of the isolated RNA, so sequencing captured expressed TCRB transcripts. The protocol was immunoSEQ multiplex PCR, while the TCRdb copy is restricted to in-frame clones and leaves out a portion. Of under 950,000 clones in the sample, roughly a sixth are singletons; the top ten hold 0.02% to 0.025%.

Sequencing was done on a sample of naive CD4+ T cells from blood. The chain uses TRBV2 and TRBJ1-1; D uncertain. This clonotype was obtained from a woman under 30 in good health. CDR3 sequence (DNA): TGTGCCAGCAGTAGCTACGGGGAGGGCACTGAAGCTTTCTTT. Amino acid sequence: CASSSYGEGTEAFF.